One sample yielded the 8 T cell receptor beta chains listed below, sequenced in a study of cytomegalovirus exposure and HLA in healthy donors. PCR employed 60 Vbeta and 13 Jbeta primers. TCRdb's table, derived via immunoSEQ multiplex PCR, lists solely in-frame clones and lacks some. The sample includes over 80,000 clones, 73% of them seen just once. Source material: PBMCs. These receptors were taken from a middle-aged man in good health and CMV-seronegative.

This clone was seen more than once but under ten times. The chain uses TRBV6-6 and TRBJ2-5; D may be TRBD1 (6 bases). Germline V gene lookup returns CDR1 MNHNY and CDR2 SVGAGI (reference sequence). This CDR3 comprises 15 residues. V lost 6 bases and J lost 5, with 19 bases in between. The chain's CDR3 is CASSNLGRGDETQYF. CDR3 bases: TGTGCCAGCAGCAATTTGGGCAGGGGAGACGAGACCCAGTACTTC.

The chain's CDR3 is CSVEDRSQYYNEQFF. The CDR3 nucleotides are TGCAGCGTTGAAGATCGGTCACAGTACTACAATGAGCAGTTCTTC. The V call is TRBV29-1, the J call TRBJ2-1; D is uncertain. This CDR3 has 15 amino acids. Per the germline V gene, CDR1 is SQVTM and CDR2 is ANQGSEA. Trimming cost V 0 bases and J 3 bases, with 12 bases left between them.

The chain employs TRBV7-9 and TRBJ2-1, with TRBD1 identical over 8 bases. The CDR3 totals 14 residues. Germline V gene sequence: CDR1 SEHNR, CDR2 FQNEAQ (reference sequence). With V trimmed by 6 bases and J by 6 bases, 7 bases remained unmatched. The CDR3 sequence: CASSFWTGSNEQFF. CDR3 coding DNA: TGTGCCAGCAGTTTTTGGACAGGGAGCAATGAGCAGTTCTTC.

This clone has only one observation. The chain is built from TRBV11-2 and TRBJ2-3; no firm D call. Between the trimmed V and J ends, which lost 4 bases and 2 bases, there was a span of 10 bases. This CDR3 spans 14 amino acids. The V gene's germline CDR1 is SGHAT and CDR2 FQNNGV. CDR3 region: CASSSYHHTDTQYF. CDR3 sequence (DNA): TGTGCCAGCAGCTCCTACCACCACACAGATACGCAGTATTTT. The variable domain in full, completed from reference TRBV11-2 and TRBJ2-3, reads EAGVAQSPRYKIIEKRQSVAFWCNPISGHATLYWYQQILGQGPKLLIQFQNNGVVDDSQLPKDRFSAERLKGVDSTLKIQPAKLEDSAVYLCASSSYHHTDTQYFGPGTRLTVL.

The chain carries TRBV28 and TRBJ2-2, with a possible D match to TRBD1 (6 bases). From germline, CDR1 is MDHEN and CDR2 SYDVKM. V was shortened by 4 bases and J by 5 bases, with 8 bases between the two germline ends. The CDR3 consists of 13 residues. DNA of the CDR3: TGTGCCAGCAGTTACAGGGTAACCGGGGAGCTGTTTTTT. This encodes CASSYRVTGELFF. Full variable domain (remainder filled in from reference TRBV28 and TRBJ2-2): DVKVTQSSRYLVKRTGEKVFLECVQDMDHENMFWYRQDPGLGLRLIYFSYDVKMKEKGDIPEGYSVSREKKERFSLILESASTNQTSMYLCASSYRVTGELFFGEGSRLTVL.

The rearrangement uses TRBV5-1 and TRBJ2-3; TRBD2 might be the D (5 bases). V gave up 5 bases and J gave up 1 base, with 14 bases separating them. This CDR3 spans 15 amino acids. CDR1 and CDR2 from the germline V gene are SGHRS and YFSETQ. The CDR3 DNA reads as TGCGCCAGCAGGTTACATGCGGGTGGCACAGATACGCAGTATTTT. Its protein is CASRLHAGGTDTQYF. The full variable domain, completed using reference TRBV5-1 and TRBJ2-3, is KAGVTQTPRYLIKTRGQQVTLSCSPISGHRSVSWYQQTPGQGLQFLFEYFSETQRNKGNFPGRFSGRQFSNSRSEMNVSTLELGDSALYLCASRLHAGGTDTQYFGPGTRLTVL.

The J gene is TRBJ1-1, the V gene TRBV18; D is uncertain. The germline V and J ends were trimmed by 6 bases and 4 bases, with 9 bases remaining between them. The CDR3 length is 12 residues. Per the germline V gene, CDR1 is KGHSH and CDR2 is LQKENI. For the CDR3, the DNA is TGTGCCAGCTCCACCACGGGCACTGAAGCTTTCTTT. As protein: CASSTTGTEAFF.

The CDR3 DNA is TGTGCCAGCAGCCGCCCGGGTGCCTACAATGAGCAGTTCTTC. Translated: CASSRPGAYNEQFF. The chain links TRBV5-4 to TRBJ2-1; no clear D gene. CDR3 length: 14 amino acids. The germline V gene has CDR1 SGHNT and CDR2 YYREEE (reference sequence). V shed 4 bases and J shed 2 bases, with 10 bases lying between them.